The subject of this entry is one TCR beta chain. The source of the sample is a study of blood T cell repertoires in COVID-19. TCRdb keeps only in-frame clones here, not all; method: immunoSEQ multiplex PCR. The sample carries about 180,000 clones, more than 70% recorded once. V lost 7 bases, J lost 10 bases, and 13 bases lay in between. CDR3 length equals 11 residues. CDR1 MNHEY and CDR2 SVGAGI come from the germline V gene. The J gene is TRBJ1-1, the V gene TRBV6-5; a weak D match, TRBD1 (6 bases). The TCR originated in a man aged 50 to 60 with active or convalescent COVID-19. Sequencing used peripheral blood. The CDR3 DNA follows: TGTGCCAGCACCGAGGGGGGGGTAGCTTTCTTT. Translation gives CASTEGGVAFF.